This T cell receptor (beta chain) was observed in a study of T cells in Graves' hyperthyroidism and ophthalmopathy. TCR beta CDR3 regions were amplified from RNA transcripts. An initial round of RT-PCR targeting the TCR CDR3 relied on the HTBI primer set. In TCRdb, the multiplex PCR reads were re-called with MiXCR into one record per CDR3 protein. The table records about 520,000 distinct CDR3 sequences, about 24% of them present only once. This clonotype has a handful of counts. This CDR3 is built from 15 residues. CDR1 and CDR2 from the germline V gene are SGHTA and FQGNSA. V shed 5 bases and J 5 bases; nucleotides not matched to a gene: 9.

What was sequenced was blood. V is TRBV7-2 and J is TRBJ1-5; 7 bases agree with TRBD1. The source is a woman in her twenties or thirties with Graves' ophthalmopathy. The CDR3 protein is CASSLTGDGYQPQHF. CDR3 coding DNA: TGTGCCAGCAGCCTCACAGGGGATGGCTATCAGCCCCAGCATTTT.